The 24 T cell receptor beta chains below were found in one sample sequenced in a study of cytomegalovirus exposure and HLA in healthy donors. The repertoire was sequenced with immunoSEQ multiplex PCR; TCRdb's copy has only in-frame clones and lacks some. The data show about 74,000 clones, 94% seen once. Sequenced material: PBMCs. These receptors were collected from a man younger than 35 in good health and CMV-seropositive.

This clone has a handful of counts. This chain connects TRBV6-1 to TRBJ2-7; D is perhaps TRBD2 (6 bases). The CDR3 covers 14 residues. Germline CDR1 is MNHNS and CDR2 is SASEGT. V lost 2 bases and J lost 3, with 11 bases in between. In DNA, the CDR3 is TGTGCCAGCAGTGAACCGGGACTCAACTACGAGCAGTACTTC. Residues: CASSEPGLNYEQYF.

This clone was found once. V and J are TRBV11-3 and TRBJ1-3; the D gene is possibly TRBD1 (5 bases). V dropped 1 base and J dropped 0 bases, with 13 bases sitting between them. Germline CDR1 reads SGHNT; CDR2 reads YENEEA. The CDR3 consists of 17 residues. CDR3 region: CASSLGGGGSSGNTIYF. As DNA, the CDR3 is TGTGCCAGCAGCTTAGGGGGCGGTGGAAGCTCTGGAAACACCATATATTTT.

This clone was recorded once. The chain combines TRBV18 with TRBJ1-2, with D perhaps matching TRBD1 (5 bases). V lost 5 bases, J lost 5 bases, and 18 bases lay in between. The CDR3 consists of 15 residues. Germline CDR1 and CDR2: KGHSH and LQKENI. The CDR3 bases are TGTGCCAGCTCAACAGCCCATAGGGGCATTTATGGCTACACCTTC. Its protein is CASSTAHRGIYGYTF.

This sequence joins TRBV5-6 and TRBJ2-7; maybe TRBD1 (5 bases). V lost 4 bases and J 5 bases, leaving 13 bases between the germline ends. The CDR3 is made up of 13 amino acids. CDR1 SGHDT and CDR2 YYEEEE come from the germline V gene. The DNA for the CDR3 is TGTGCCAGCAGCCTCTCAGGGTACCACGAGCAGTACTTC. Its translation: CASSLSGYHEQYF.

This chain joins TRBV19 and TRBJ1-5; the D is unclear. Trimming left V 4 bases short and J 3 bases short, with 7 bases between. Germline V CDR1 and CDR2: LNHDA, SQIVND (reference sequence). This CDR3 region has 13 residues. This CDR3 is CASSNSLNQPQHF. The CDR3 DNA reads as TGTGCCAGTAGTAACTCGCTCAATCAGCCCCAGCATTTT.

This chain connects TRBV28 to TRBJ2-1, with TRBD2 matching 10 bases. The junction had 8 bases not matched to a gene; V was cut back by 5 bases and J by 4 bases. The germline CDR1 and CDR2 sequences are MDHEN and SYDVKM. The CDR3 loop spans 16 amino acids. CDR3 bases: TGTGCCAGCAGTCGGTCTAGCGGGAGTTGGTACAATGAGCAGTTCTTC. The encoded protein is CASSRSSGSWYNEQFF.

The chain uses TRBV6-5 and TRBJ2-2; a weak D match, TRBD1 (5 bases). V was shortened by 5 bases and J by 6 bases, with 16 bases between the two germline ends. The V gene's germline CDR1 is MNHEY and CDR2 SVGAGI. CDR3 length: 15 residues. The CDR3 is CASSQPPGIAGELFF. As DNA, the CDR3 is TGTGCCAGCAGTCAACCCCCAGGGATAGCCGGGGAGCTGTTTTTT.

The chain carries TRBV19 and TRBJ2-6; a possible D gene is TRBD2 (5 bases). CDR1 is LNHDA and CDR2 is SQIVND in the germline V gene (reference sequence). The V gene lost 3 bases and the J gene lost 0 bases, with 6 bases spanning the gap. This CDR3 is 15 amino acids long. CDR3 sequence: CASSIGDSGANVLTF. The CDR3 DNA is TGTGCCAGTAGTATCGGGGACTCTGGGGCCAACGTCCTGACTTTC. The whole variable domain, filled in from reference TRBV19 and TRBJ2-6, reads DGGITQSPKYLFRKEGQNVTLSCEQNLNHDAMYWYRQDPGQGLRLIYYSQIVNDFQKGDIAEGYSVSREKKESFPLTVTSAQKNPTAFYLCASSIGDSGANVLTFGAGSRLTVL.

This chain uses TRBV10-3 with TRBJ1-2; no reliable D call. This CDR3 spans 13 amino acids. The germline V and J ends were trimmed by 6 bases and 4 bases, with 12 bases remaining between them. Per germline, CDR1 ENHRY and CDR2 SYGVKD. CDR3 in DNA: TGTGCCATCAGGGCAGGCCTTTTCTATGGCTACACCTTC. Its translation is CAIRAGLFYGYTF.

The rearrangement links TRBV28 to TRBJ2-1; 11 bases are shared with TRBD2. The germline CDR1 and CDR2 sequences are MDHEN and SYDVKM. V trimming: 9 bases; J trimming: 7 bases; junction bases outside the gene matches: 2. The CDR3 totals 12 residues. CDR3 coding DNA: TGTGCCAGTGGACTAGCGGGTAATGAGCAGTTCTTC. Residues: CASGLAGNEQFF.

The J gene is TRBJ2-2, the V gene TRBV7-9; D might be TRBD1 (5 bases). Germline assignment: CDR1 SEHNR and CDR2 FQNEAQ (reference sequence). The CDR3 sequence is 17 residues long. The V end was cut by 6 bases, the J end by 4 bases, with 21 bases between. The DNA for the CDR3 is TGTGCCAGCAGGTTGATCGACAGAATGGTAGGCACCGGGGAGCTGTTTTTT. Protein: CASRLIDRMVGTGELFF.

The rearrangement links TRBV30 to TRBJ2-1; TRBD1 is a possible D gene (5 bases). This CDR3 has 15 amino acids. Deletions cut 0 bases from V and 0 bases from J, with 9 bases between. CDR1 and CDR2 from the germline V gene are GTSNPN and SVGIG (reference sequence). CDR3 nucleotide sequence: TGTGCCTGGAGTGTACAGGCGGTCTCCTACAATGAGCAGTTCTTC. Its translation is CAWSVQAVSYNEQFF.

V and J are TRBV28 and TRBJ2-7, with 10 bases lining up with TRBD1. Trimming at V came to 6 bases and at J to 9 bases, leaving 11 bases not matched to a gene. The germline gives CDR1 MDHEN, CDR2 SYDVKM. This CDR3 is built from 14 residues. CDR3 sequence reads: CASRDRGGPLWQYF. Written as DNA, the CDR3 is TGTGCCAGCAGGGACAGGGGGGGGCCCCTCTGGCAGTACTTC.

The chain has TRBV25-1 and TRBJ1-3, with 8 bases that match TRBD1. V shed 1 base, J shed 8 bases, and the junction held 7 bases outside the gene matches. Per germline, CDR1 MGHDK and CDR2 SYGVNS. This CDR3 spans 15 amino acids. Here the CDR3 DNA reads TGTGCCAGCAGTGAATCTAGGACAGGGTCAGACACCATATATTTT. Protein sequence: CASSESRTGSDTIYF.

This chain uses TRBV27 with TRBJ2-5, with a possible D match to TRBD1 (6 bases). There are 14 residues in the CDR3. CDR1 and CDR2 (germline): MNHEY, SMNVEV (reference sequence). Trimming took off 2 bases at V and 6 bases at J, with 13 bases between the two ends. As DNA, the CDR3 is TGTGCCAGCAGTTTAAAAGGGGACAAACAGACCCAGTACTTC. This gives the protein CASSLKGDKQTQYF.

This chain links TRBV5-4 with TRBJ2-7, with D maybe TRBD2 (5 bases). Trimming pared 4 bases from V and 0 bases from J, leaving 14 bases between. CDR3 size: 15 residues. Germline V gene sequence: CDR1 SGHNT, CDR2 YYREEE (reference sequence). Here the CDR3 reads CASSPLRGSSYEQYF. In DNA, the CDR3 is TGTGCCAGCAGCCCGCTTAGAGGGAGCTCCTACGAGCAGTACTTC.

The J gene is TRBJ2-3, the V gene TRBV2; a weak D match, TRBD2 (5 bases). V dropped 2 bases and J dropped 9 bases, with 9 bases sitting between them. The CDR3 contains 12 residues. The germline gives CDR1 SNHLY, CDR2 FYNNEI. The DNA of the CDR3 is TGTGCCAGCAGTGAATCACCGGGGACGCAGTATTTT. It encodes CASSESPGTQYF.

CDR3: CASSTGTPFSGNTIYF. The CDR3 nucleotides are TGTGCCAGCAGTACCGGGACACCGTTCTCTGGAAACACCATATATTTT. The V and J genes are TRBV27 and TRBJ1-3; a weak D match, TRBD1 (6 bases). The CDR3 runs 16 residues. V lost 5 bases, J lost 0 bases, and 14 bases lay in between. Germline assignment: CDR1 MNHEY and CDR2 SMNVEV (reference sequence).

The chain employs TRBV5-1 and TRBJ2-1, with 9 bases matching TRBD2. CDR1 is SGHRS, CDR2 YFSETQ, per germline. V lost 0 bases and J lost 4; bases outside the gene matches: 5. The CDR3 consists of 16 residues. The CDR3 loop reads CASSLARTSGYNEQFF. The DNA of the CDR3 is TGCGCCAGCAGCTTGGCCAGAACTAGCGGGTACAATGAGCAGTTCTTC.

The chain recombines TRBV7-9 with TRBJ2-3; D may be TRBD2 (6 bases). The CDR3 is 16 amino acids. Trimming pared 0 bases from V and 9 bases from J, leaving 19 bases between. Germline-derived CDR1 and CDR2 are SEHNR and FQNEAQ (reference sequence). DNA for the CDR3: TGTGCCAGCAGCTTAGCCGAGCGCGGGATGGACGGGACGCAGTATTTT. Translated, it gives CASSLAERGMDGTQYF.

V and J are TRBV18 and TRBJ1-1; 7 bases align to TRBD1. This CDR3 spans 11 amino acids. The V and J ends lost 2 bases and 10 bases, in that order; junction bases with no gene match: 1. Germline assignment: CDR1 KGHSH and CDR2 LQKENI. The CDR3 spells CASSPGTVAFF. CDR3 DNA: TGTGCCAGCTCACCAGGGACAGTAGCTTTCTTT.

The table lists this clone with a few counts. The chain is built from TRBV7-3 and TRBJ2-7; 7 bases are shared with TRBD2. Germline CDR1 reads SGHTA; CDR2 reads FQGTGA. V trimming: 5 bases; J trimming: 1 base; junction bases outside the gene matches: 5. The CDR3 spans 14 residues. In DNA, the CDR3 is TGTGCCAGCAGCCCATCTAGCGGATCCTACGAGCAGTACTTC. Protein product: CASSPSSGSYEQYF.

V gene TRBV28 combines with J gene TRBJ1-5; D possibly corresponds to TRBD1 (6 bases). The germline gives CDR1 MDHEN, CDR2 SYDVKM. The CDR3 has 12 residues. V was clipped by 4 bases and J by 7 bases, with 8 bases between them. CDR3 residues: CASSSRGQPQHF. The DNA of the CDR3 is TGTGCCAGCAGTTCTAGGGGGCAGCCCCAGCATTTT.

The rearrangement links TRBV6-1 to TRBJ1-2; D ambiguous. Trimming took 6 bases from V and 4 from J, leaving 18 bases between them. The CDR3 extends over 15 amino acids. From germline, CDR1 is MNHNS and CDR2 SASEGT. The DNA of the CDR3 is TGTGCCAGCAGCACATCGGCGGGCTCGGGCTATGGCTACACCTTC. Its protein product is CASSTSAGSGYGYTF.